This T cell receptor (beta chain) was sequenced for a study of blood T cell repertoires in COVID-19. The ends were cut back, 3 bases at V and 6 bases at J, with 12 bases in the middle. The CDR3 is 14 residues long. In germline, CDR1 is LNHDA, CDR2 SQIVND (reference sequence). Libraries were prepared by immunoSEQ multiplex PCR; TCRdb keeps only in-frame clonotypes and omits some of them. The sample contains 150,000 to 200,000 clones, less than 90% of which appear only once. The gene calls are TRBV19 and TRBJ2-1; maybe TRBD2 (5 bases). The receptor comes from a young woman who had been exposed to COVID-19. Sample: PBMCs or T cells enriched from blood (not recorded which). CDR3 loop: CASSIRGVGNEQFF. CDR3 bases: TGTGCCAGTAGTATCCGGGGTGTGGGCAATGAGCAGTTCTTC.